This T cell receptor beta chain was profiled in a study of blood T cell repertoires in COVID-19. About the study: COVID-19 samples collected from the United States, Italy and Spain covered acute and convalescent phases. Sources were T cells, B-cell-depleted T cells, or PBMCs; the material itself was cDNA or gDNA.

This CDR3 is built from 14 residues. The junction had 2 bases not matched to a gene; V was cut back by 4 bases and J by 1 base. Germline V gives CDR1 SGHRS, CDR2 YFSETQ. Repertoires were generated with immunoSEQ multiplex PCR, while TCRdb's copy carries only in-frame clones and drops some. The data show over 60,000 clones, 89% seen once. J is TRBJ1-5 and V is TRBV5-1, with 7 bases aligning to TRBD1. The source of this sequence is a man older than 75 with acute or convalescent COVID-19. Material for sequencing was peripheral blood. The CDR3 here is CASSPGQSNQPQHF. The CDR3 DNA reads TGCGCCAGCAGCCCGGGACAGAGCAATCAGCCCCAGCATTTT. Full variable domain (remainder filled in from reference TRBV5-1 and TRBJ1-5): KAGVTQTPRYLIKTRGQQVTLSCSPISGHRSVSWYQQTPGQGLQFLFEYFSETQRNKGNFPGRFSGRQFSNSRSEMNVSTLELGDSALYLCASSPGQSNQPQHFGDGTRLSIL.